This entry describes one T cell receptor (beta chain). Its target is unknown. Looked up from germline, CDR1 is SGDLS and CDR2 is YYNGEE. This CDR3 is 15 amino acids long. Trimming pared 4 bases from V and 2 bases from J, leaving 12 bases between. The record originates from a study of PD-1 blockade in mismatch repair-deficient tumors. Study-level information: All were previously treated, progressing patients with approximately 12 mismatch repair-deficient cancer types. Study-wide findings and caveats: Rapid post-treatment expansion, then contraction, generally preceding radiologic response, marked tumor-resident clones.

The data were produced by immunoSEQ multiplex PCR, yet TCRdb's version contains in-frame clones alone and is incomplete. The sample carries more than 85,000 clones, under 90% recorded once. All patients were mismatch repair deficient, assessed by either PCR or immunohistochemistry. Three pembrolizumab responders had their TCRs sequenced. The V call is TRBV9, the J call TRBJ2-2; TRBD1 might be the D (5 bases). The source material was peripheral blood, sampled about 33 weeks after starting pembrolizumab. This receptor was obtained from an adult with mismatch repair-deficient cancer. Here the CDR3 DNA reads TGTGCCAGCAGCCGACGGACATCTAACACCGGGGAGCTGTTTTTT. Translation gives CASSRRTSNTGELFF.